This T cell receptor (beta chain) was retrieved from a study of shared clonotypes between healthy human individuals. Those who donated, Caucasian adults without exception, all lived in Nashville, Tennessee. Unsorted samples relied on 80 million to 95 million PBMCs, which served as the source of genomic DNA. Unsorted PBMC DNA underwent sequencing on ten immunoSEQ deep assay plates. This table comes from immunoSEQ multiplex PCR, and its TCRdb copy is limited to in-frame clones, with some not included. The sample records approximately 500,000 clones, around 73% being singletons. Germline CDR1 reads DFQATT; CDR2 reads SNEGSKA (reference sequence). V gave up 6 bases and J gave up 6 bases, with 12 bases separating them. The CDR3 length is 11 residues.

The chain recombines TRBV20-1 with TRBJ2-7; D is uncertain. Sequencing was performed on PBMCs. The TCR sequence derives from a woman between 40 and 50 years old in good health. Some clones in this sample may be carry-over from other donors' samples. The CDR3 nucleotides read TGCAGTGCCGAGCCGGCTAGCGAGCAGTACTTC. Translation: CSAEPASEQYF.